The 25 T cell receptor beta chains given below trace back to one sample, sequenced in a study of blood T cell repertoires in COVID-19. Assay used: immunoSEQ multiplex PCR; TCRdb lists only in-frame clones, some missing. Of about 35,000 clones detected, approximately 88% appear once; the ten largest clones hold approximately 9.5%. The specimen sequenced was peripheral blood. The receptors come from a human donor in a cohort sampled during active COVID-19.

About this clone itself: One end of the junction is discordant with germline, which a read error may explain. The chain combines TRBV7-7 with TRBJ2-2; a possible D gene is TRBD1 (5 bases). There are 15 residues in the CDR3. Germline V lookup: CDR1 SSHAT, CDR2 FNYEAQ (reference sequence). This chain's CDR3 is CASSPGRGDTGELFF. CDR3 coding DNA: TGTGCTAGCAGCCCCGGAAGGGGTGACACCGGGGAGCTGTTTTTT.

CDR3 nucleotide sequence: TGTGCCAGCAAACCGGGACAGGGTCAGGGTGAGCAGTTCTTC. Its translation is CASKPGQGQGEQFF. The chain combines TRBV9 with TRBJ2-1; 9 nucleotides line up with TRBD1. V was clipped by 6 bases and J by 9 bases; unmatched bases: 10. From germline, CDR1 is SGDLS and CDR2 YYNGEE. This CDR3 is built from 14 residues.

A single count supports this clone. The chain has TRBV7-2 and TRBJ2-5; 7 bases map to TRBD2. The ends lost 0 bases at V and 1 base at J; junction bases unmatched: 11. The CDR3 runs to 18 residues. From germline, CDR1 is SGHTA and CDR2 FQGNSA. CDR3 bases: TGTGCCAGCAGCTTAGCCTCGGGGACTACAAGCCTCCAAGAGACCCAGTACTTC. Translation: CASSLASGTTSLQETQYF.

The chain carries TRBV6-5 and TRBJ2-1; 7 bases fit TRBD2. CDR1 and CDR2 (germline): MNHEY, SVGAGI. The CDR3 extends over 13 amino acids. V lost 5 bases to trimming and J lost 6 bases; unmatched junction nucleotides: 4. CDR3 bases: TGTGCCAGCAGTCCAGCGGGAAGCAATGAGCAGTTCTTC. It specifies CASSPAGSNEQFF.

This chain links TRBV7-4 with TRBJ2-2; 9 positions agree with TRBD2. V shed 5 bases, J shed 7 bases, and the junction held 11 bases outside the gene matches. The length of the CDR3 is 16 residues. CDR1 is SGHVT, CDR2 SQSDAQ, per germline. CDR3 amino acids: CASSPRVAGDNGELFF. The CDR3 nucleotides are TGTGCCAGCAGCCCCCGGGTAGCGGGGGACAACGGGGAGCTGTTTTTT.

CDR3 region: CASSYRQSSGNTIYF. Written as DNA, the CDR3 is TGTGCCAGCAGTTACCGACAGAGCTCTGGAAACACCATATATTTT. The rearrangement uses TRBV6-5 and TRBJ1-3; D is possibly TRBD1 (5 bases). The CDR3 is 15 residues long. Trimming took off 2 bases at V and 0 bases at J, with 8 bases between the two ends. Germline assignment: CDR1 MNHEY and CDR2 SVGAGI.

This clone was detected only once. At one boundary the junction diverges from the germline segment, which might be a read error. The gene calls are TRBV10-3 and TRBJ1-6; D uncertain. Germline V CDR1 and CDR2: ENHRY, SYGVKD. The CDR3 spans 17 residues. Written as DNA, the CDR3 is TGTGCTATCAGCCCCACGATAGTTGAAGATGATAATTCACCCCTCCACTTT. Protein product: CAISPTIVEDDNSPLHF.

This clone occurred once. For the CDR3, the DNA is TGTGCCAGCAGCCCGTGGGGGGGGCAGCGTGGCTACACCTTC. Residues: CASSPWGGQRGYTF. The chain carries TRBV3-1 (or the pseudogene TRBV3-2) and TRBJ1-2, with D maybe TRBD1 (6 bases). The germline CDR1 and CDR2 sequences are LGHDT and YNNKEL (reference sequence). There are 14 residues in the CDR3. The ends were cut back, 4 bases at V and 7 bases at J, with 16 bases in the middle.

V usage is TRBV5-4 and J usage is TRBJ1-6; 11 bases agree with TRBD1. V lost 0 bases, J lost 7 bases, and 6 bases stayed unmatched. CDR3 length: 17 amino acids. Germline V CDR1 and CDR2: SGHNT, YYREEE (reference sequence). The CDR3 sequence is CASSLGPRDRGNSPLHF. CDR3 sequence (DNA): TGTGCCAGCAGCTTGGGTCCCCGGGACAGGGGGAATTCACCCCTCCACTTT.

V is TRBV5-1 and J is TRBJ2-2; possibly TRBD2 for D (5 bases). Per germline, CDR1 SGHRS and CDR2 YFSETQ. V lost 0 bases and J 4 bases, leaving 10 bases between the germline ends. The CDR3 has 15 amino acids. The CDR3 DNA follows: TGCGCCAGCAGCTTGGGCGGGCAGCCCACCGGGGAGCTGTTTTTT. It is translated as CASSLGGQPTGELFF.

The rearrangement uses TRBV5-1 and TRBJ2-3, with 9 bases that match TRBD2. With V trimmed by 2 bases and J by 2 bases, 6 bases remained unmatched. Germline assignment: CDR1 SGHRS and CDR2 YFSETQ. The length of the CDR3 is 16 residues. The CDR3, as DNA: TGCGCCAGCAGCTTACCGACTAGCGGATCCACAGATACGCAGTATTTT. Its protein product is CASSLPTSGSTDTQYF.

V is TRBV14 and J is TRBJ1-1; 8 bases align to TRBD1. With 0 bases clipped from V and 1 base from J, the junction kept 4 bases outside the gene matches. CDR1 is SGHDN and CDR2 is FVKESK in the germline V gene. The CDR3 is 16 amino acids. This CDR3 is CASSQDRGPANTEAFF. The CDR3 nucleotides read TGTGCCAGCAGCCAAGACAGGGGGCCGGCGAACACTGAAGCTTTCTTT.

V usage is TRBV2 and J usage is TRBJ2-1; D might be TRBD1 (6 bases). The CDR3 spans 14 residues. Trimming removed 8 bases from V and 2 bases from J, with 13 bases in between. The germline CDR1 and CDR2 sequences are SNHLY and FYNNEI. This CDR3 reads CASQGTQTYNEQFF. The CDR3, as DNA: TGTGCCAGCCAAGGGACACAGACCTACAATGAGCAGTTCTTC.

The CDR3 DNA sequence: TGTGCCAGTAGTATCACAAACTCCGGGACATTCCGGTCCGAGCAGTACTTC. Amino acid sequence: CASSITNSGTFRSEQYF. The chain uses TRBV19 and TRBJ2-7; weak D call: TRBD1 (6 bases). Germline V lookup: CDR1 LNHDA, CDR2 SQIVND (reference sequence). The CDR3 extends over 17 amino acids. V was shortened by 3 bases and J by 6 bases, with 24 bases between the two germline ends.

The V and J genes are TRBV5-1 and TRBJ1-5; D remains ambiguous. Germline V gene lookup returns CDR1 SGHRS and CDR2 YFSETQ. The CDR3 runs to 15 residues. The V and J ends lost 0 bases and 3 bases respectively, with 10 bases between them. CDR3 region: CASSLGAGSNQPQHF. The CDR3 DNA is TGCGCCAGCAGCTTGGGCGCAGGATCCAATCAGCCCCAGCATTTT.

The genes are TRBV9 and TRBJ1-2; 7 positions match TRBD1. This CDR3 has 16 residues. Losses at the gene ends were 3 bases for V and 3 bases for J; bases not matched to a gene: 11. Germline CDR1 and CDR2: SGDLS and YYNGEE. The chain's CDR3 is CASSAYRQGPYYGYTF. The CDR3 DNA reads as TGTGCCAGCAGCGCATACCGACAGGGCCCGTACTATGGCTACACCTTC.

The rearrangement links TRBV5-1 to TRBJ2-3; D gene uncertain. The V and J ends lost 4 bases and 5 bases respectively, with 5 bases between them. Germline values: CDR1 SGHRS, CDR2 YFSETQ. The length of the CDR3 is 11 residues. The CDR3 sequence: CASSILDTQYF. The CDR3 nucleotides are TGCGCCAGCAGCATCCTAGATACGCAGTATTTT.

The chain uses TRBV6-5 and TRBJ1-2; TRBD1 is a possible D gene (6 bases). Per the germline V gene, CDR1 is MNHEY and CDR2 is SVGAGI. There are 14 residues in the CDR3. V was trimmed by 2 bases and J by 5 bases, leaving 12 bases between them. Written as DNA, the CDR3 is TGTGCCAGCAGTTACCGACAGGCGGGTTATGGCTACACCTTC. This gives the protein CASSYRQAGYGYTF.

The chain employs TRBV30 and TRBJ1-1; 7 nucleotides agree with TRBD1. Germline loops: CDR1 GTSNPN, CDR2 SVGIG (reference sequence). Unmatched junction bases numbered 13, after V lost 2 bases and J lost 4 bases. The CDR3 spans 16 residues. CDR3 coding DNA: TGTGCCTGGAGTCCCCTACAAGGGACAGCCGCCACTGAAGCTTTCTTT. Its protein product is CAWSPLQGTAATEAFF.

The CDR3 DNA follows: TGTGCCAGCAGGAGACTAGCGGACGGGAGCGAGCAGTACTTC. Protein product: CASRRLADGSEQYF. The rearrangement joins TRBV6-6 to TRBJ2-7; 9 bases match TRBD2. The germline V gene has CDR1 MNHNY and CDR2 SVGAGI (reference sequence). The CDR3 covers 14 residues. Unmatched junction bases numbered 9, after V lost 6 bases and J lost 6 bases.

The genes are TRBV9 and TRBJ1-1; D is possibly TRBD1 (5 bases). This CDR3 has 13 residues. The germline gives CDR1 SGDLS, CDR2 YYNGEE. V lost 0 bases to trimming and J lost 3 bases, with 6 bases between them. Here the CDR3 reads CASSVGGDTEAFF. In DNA form, the CDR3 reads TGTGCCAGCAGCGTAGGGGGGGACACTGAAGCTTTCTTT.

The gene calls are TRBV2 and TRBJ1-2; perhaps TRBD1 as D (6 bases). This CDR3 is built from 14 residues. Germline CDR1 reads SNHLY; CDR2 reads FYNNEI. Trimming cost V 11 bases and J 1 base, with 17 bases left between them. Here the CDR3 DNA reads TGTGCCGTTCCGACAGGCCCCGGTAACTATGGCTACACCTTC. Translating it yields CAVPTGPGNYGYTF.

This rearrangement joins TRBV24-1 to TRBJ2-1; TRBD2 agrees at 7 bases. V shed 9 bases, J shed 7 bases, and the junction held 8 bases outside the gene matches. The CDR3 length is 13 residues. Germline V lookup: CDR1 KGHDR, CDR2 SFDVKD. The CDR3, as DNA: TGTGCCACCGGGTGGGCGGGAGCAAATGAGCAGTTCTTC. Its translation is CATGWAGANEQFF.

This chain links TRBV25-1 with TRBJ2-5, with a weak D call TRBD1 (5 bases). The CDR3 loop spans 14 amino acids. Between the trimmed V and J ends, which lost 4 bases and 4 bases, there was a span of 13 bases. Germline V CDR1 and CDR2: MGHDK, SYGVNS. This CDR3 is CASSAPVGPETQYF. CDR3 nucleotide sequence: TGTGCCAGCAGTGCTCCAGTGGGGCCAGAGACCCAGTACTTC.

The chain combines TRBV7-2 with TRBJ1-1; 7 bases are a match to TRBD1. J gave up 3 bases and V 5 bases, and 12 bases lay outside the gene matches. The CDR3 runs 16 residues. The germline CDR1 and CDR2 sequences are SGHTA and FQGNSA. The CDR3 nucleotides are TGTGCCAGCAGCAGGGTAGGTCGGACAGGAGACACTGAAGCTTTCTTT. It is translated as CASSRVGRTGDTEAFF.